This T cell receptor (beta chain) originates from a study of T-cell memory formation after mild COVID-19. Overall study results and limits: Later expanders leaned CD4+, whereas day 15 to 85 contracting clones were balanced CD4/CD8. Memory sampled before infection contained some responding clones, suggesting cross-reactive memory joined. Contracting CD4+ clones were located mainly in CM and EM, and CD8+ clones in EMRA.

TCRdb used MiXCR to reprocess the 5' RACE reads, holding one entry per CDR3 protein. The table has about 60,000 distinct CDR3 sequences, 10% to 15% seen once; the top ten hold 24%. This clonotype has more than one count but fewer than ten. The target antigen is unknown. The material sequenced was PBMCs or a T cell subset sorted from them (not recorded which). The clonotype was recovered from a man younger than 35 who had mild COVID-19 (a few samples of this study predate the infection). Cell type and time point are not known.

Here the CDR3 DNA reads TGCGCCAGCAGCCAAGTATCCGGGGGCTGGTATGGCTACACCTTC. This gives the protein CASSQVSGGWYGYTF. The chain employs TRBV4-3 and TRBJ1-2, with a tentative D call TRBD1 (6 bases). CDR3 length equals 15 residues. Trimming cost V 1 base and J 5 bases, with 14 bases left between them. Germline V gene data show CDR1 as LGHNA and CDR2 as YSLEER.